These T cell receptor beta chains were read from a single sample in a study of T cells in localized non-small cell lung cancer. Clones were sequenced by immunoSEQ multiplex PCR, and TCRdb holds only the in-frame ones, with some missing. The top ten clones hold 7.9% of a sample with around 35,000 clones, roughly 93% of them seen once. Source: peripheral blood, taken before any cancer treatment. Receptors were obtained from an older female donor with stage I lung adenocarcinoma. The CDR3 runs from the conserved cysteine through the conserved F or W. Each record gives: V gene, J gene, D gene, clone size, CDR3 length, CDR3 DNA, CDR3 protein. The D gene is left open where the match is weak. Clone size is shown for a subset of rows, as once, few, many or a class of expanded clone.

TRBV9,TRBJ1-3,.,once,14,TGTGCCAGCAGCGTGGATCTAGCTGGAAACACCATATATTTT,CASSVDLAGNTIYF
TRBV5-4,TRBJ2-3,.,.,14,TGTGCCAGCAGCTTGACTAGCCGCACAGATACGCAGTATTTT,CASSLTSRTDTQYF
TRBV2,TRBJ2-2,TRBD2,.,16,TGTGCCAGCAATCAACTAGCGGGGCTTAACACCGGGGAGCTGTTTTTT,CASNQLAGLNTGELFF
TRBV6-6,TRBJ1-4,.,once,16,TGTGCCAGCAGCCTCCGAGGGGGTTGGAACAATGAAAAACTGTTTTTT,CASSLRGGWNNEKLFF
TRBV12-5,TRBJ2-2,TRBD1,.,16,TGTGCTAGTGGCCTGGACAGGCCCCGAAACACCGGGGAGCTGTTTTTT,CASGLDRPRNTGELFF
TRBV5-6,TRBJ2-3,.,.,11,TGTGCCAGCAGTCTAACAGATACGCAGTATTTT,CASSLTDTQYF
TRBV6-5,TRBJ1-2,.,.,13,TGTGCCAGCAGTTACGACAGAATTTATGGCTACACCTTC,CASSYDRIYGYTF
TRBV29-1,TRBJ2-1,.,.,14,TGCAGCGTTGATACGGGAAGGACCTACAATGAGCAGTTCTTC,CSVDTGRTYNEQFF
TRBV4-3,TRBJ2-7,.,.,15,TGCGCCAGCAGCCAAGATCGCGACTCTTGGAGGGAGCAGTACTTC,CASSQDRDSWREQYF
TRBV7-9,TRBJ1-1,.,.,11,TGTGCCAGCAGCCTCGACGGGCAAGCTTTCTTT,CASSLDGQAFF
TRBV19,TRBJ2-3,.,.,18,TGTGCCAGTAGTATATCAACCCTGGGGGGTAGGGCCACAGATACGCAGTATTTT,CASSISTLGGRATDTQYF
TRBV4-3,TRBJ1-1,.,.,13,TGCGCCAGCAGCCAATCCCGGGGCATTGAAGCTTTCTTT,CASSQSRGIEAFF
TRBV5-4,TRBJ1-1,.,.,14,TGTGCCAGCAGCTTGGGTGCCGCGAACACTGAAGCTTTCTTT,CASSLGAANTEAFF
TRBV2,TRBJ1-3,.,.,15,TGTGCCAGCAAACTACAGGGAGTCTCTGGAAACACCATATATTTT,CASKLQGVSGNTIYF
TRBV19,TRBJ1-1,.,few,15,TGTGCCAGTTTCCCCATGGGCACCTCAAACACTGAAGCTTTCTTT,CASFPMGTSNTEAFF
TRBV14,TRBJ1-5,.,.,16,TGTGCCAGCAGCTCCCTCGGGACATCACCAAATCAGCCCCAGCATTTT,CASSSLGTSPNQPQHF
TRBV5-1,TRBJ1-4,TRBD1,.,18,TGCGCCAGCAGCACCGGGACAGGCCAGCCTCGTGGGAATGAAAAACTGTTTTTT,CASSTGTGQPRGNEKLFF
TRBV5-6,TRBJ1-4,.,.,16,TGTGCCAGCAGCACAAACTTGGGAGGGGAAGGAGAAAAACTGTTTTTT,CASSTNLGGEGEKLFF
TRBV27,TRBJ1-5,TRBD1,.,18,TGTGCCAGCAGTCCATTGCACAGGGGCGGTTATAGCAATCAGCCCCAGCATTTT,CASSPLHRGGYSNQPQHF
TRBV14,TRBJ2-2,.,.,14,TGTGCCAGCAGCCAAGAATTAGCTACCGGGGAGCTGTTTTTT,CASSQELATGELFF
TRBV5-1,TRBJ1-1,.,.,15,TGCGCCAGCAGCTCCCTAGGGCAGCTGAACACTGAAGCTTTCTTT,CASSSLGQLNTEAFF
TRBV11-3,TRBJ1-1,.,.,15,TGTGCCAGCAGCCCCCGACGAGGAGGGGCCACTGAAGCTTTCTTT,CASSPRRGGATEAFF
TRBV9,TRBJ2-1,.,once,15,TGTGCCAGCAGCGTAGTAGGTCAGATCAACAATGAGCAGTTCTTC,CASSVVGQINNEQFF
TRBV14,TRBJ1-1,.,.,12,TGTGCCAGCAGCCAGATGGGGGTGTCGGCTTTCTTT,CASSQMGVSAFF
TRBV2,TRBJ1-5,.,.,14,TGTGCCAGCAGTGGAAGAATTAGCAATCAGCCCCAGCATTTT,CASSGRISNQPQHF
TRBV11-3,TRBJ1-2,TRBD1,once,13,TGTGCCAGCAGCCGGGACAGTAACTATGGCTACACCTTC,CASSRDSNYGYTF
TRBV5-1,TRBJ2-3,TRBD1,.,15,TGCGCCAGCAGCACAGGACAGGGGGGAACAGATACGCAGTATTTT,CASSTGQGGTDTQYF
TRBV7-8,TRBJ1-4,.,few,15,TGTGCCAGCAGCTTAGCTCAGGGATCACGGGAAAAACTGTTTTTT,CASSLAQGSREKLFF
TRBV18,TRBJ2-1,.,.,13,TGTGCCAGCTCACCAGTACAGAACAATGAGCAGTTCTTC,CASSPVQNNEQFF
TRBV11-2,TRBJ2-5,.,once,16,TGTGCCAGCAGCTTAGGGGCAGGCAAATCAAAAGAGACCCAGTACTTC,CASSLGAGKSKETQYF
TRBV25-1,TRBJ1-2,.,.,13,TGTGCCAGCAGTGAAGGGATGAACTATGGCTACACCTTC,CASSEGMNYGYTF
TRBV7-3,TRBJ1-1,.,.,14,TGTGCCAGCAGCCCCGAGAGGTCGAACACTGAAGCTTTCTTT,CASSPERSNTEAFF